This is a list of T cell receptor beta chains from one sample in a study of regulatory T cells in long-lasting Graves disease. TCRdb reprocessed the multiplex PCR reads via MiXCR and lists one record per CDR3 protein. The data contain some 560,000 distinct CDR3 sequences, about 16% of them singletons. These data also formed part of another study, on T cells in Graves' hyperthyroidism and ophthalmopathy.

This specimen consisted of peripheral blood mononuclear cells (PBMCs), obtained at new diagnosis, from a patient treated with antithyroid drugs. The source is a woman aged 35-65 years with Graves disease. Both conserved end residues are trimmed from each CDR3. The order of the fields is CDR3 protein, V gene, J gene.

CDR3aa: ASSLSDLMFQETQY
v_gene: TRBV7-9
j_gene: TRBJ2-5

CDR3aa: ASSKADTGELF
v_gene: TRBV19
j_gene: TRBJ2-2

CDR3aa: ASSFGSPQY
v_gene: TRBV12-3/TRBV12-4
j_gene: TRBJ2-5

CDR3aa: ASSKGQISYNEQF
v_gene: TRBV12-3/TRBV12-4
j_gene: TRBJ2-1

CDR3aa: ASSLGGLPLH
v_gene: TRBV11-2
j_gene: TRBJ1-6

CDR3aa: ATSEWTGSGVREQF
v_gene: TRBV24-1
j_gene: TRBJ2-1

CDR3aa: ASTLPSQGMGSYNEQF
v_gene: TRBV7-9
j_gene: TRBJ2-1

CDR3aa: ASSQQAGGTVDGSPLH
v_gene: TRBV4-1
j_gene: TRBJ1-6

CDR3aa: ASSLRRGGSTEAF
v_gene: TRBV5-1
j_gene: TRBJ1-1

CDR3aa: AWSRGTAPMNTEAF
v_gene: TRBV30
j_gene: TRBJ1-1

CDR3aa: ASSPGEVQETQY
v_gene: TRBV18
j_gene: TRBJ2-5

CDR3aa: ASSYSDTGTEAF
v_gene: TRBV6-2/TRBV6-3
j_gene: TRBJ1-1

CDR3aa: ASRLGTEYNSPLH
v_gene: TRBV6-2/TRBV6-3
j_gene: TRBJ1-6

CDR3aa: ASSLVLGGEQF
v_gene: TRBV11-2
j_gene: TRBJ2-1

CDR3aa: AWSEGSYSGNTIY
v_gene: TRBV30
j_gene: TRBJ1-3